The 2 T cell receptor beta chains given below trace back to one sample, sequenced in a study of T cell responses to AZD1222 COVID-19 vaccine. Assay used: immunoSEQ multiplex PCR; TCRdb lists only in-frame clones, some missing. The sample holds about 120,000 clones; about nine tenths are singletons and the top ten take 4% to 4.5%. Sequencing was performed on peripheral blood, taken 28 days after the second dose of the MenACWY control vaccine. Receptors were obtained from an adult who received the MenACWY meningococcal vaccine as a control.

This chain connects TRBV7-8 to TRBJ2-1; TRBD1 matches at 11 bases. Germline CDR1 is SGHVS and CDR2 is FQNEAQ. The V and J ends lost 4 bases and 4 bases, in that order; junction bases with no gene match: 3. This CDR3 has 15 residues. This CDR3 is CASSSGTGGYNEQFF. CDR3 DNA: TGTGCCAGCAGCTCCGGGACAGGGGGTTACAATGAGCAGTTCTTC. Full variable domain (outside the CDR3, taken from reference TRBV7-8 and TRBJ2-1): GAGVSQSPRYKVAKRGQDVALRCDPISGHVSLFWYQQALGQGPEFLTYFQNEAQLDKSGLPSDRFFAERPEGSVSTLKIQRTQQEDSAVYLCASSSGTGGYNEQFFGPGTRLTVL.

This clone was counted a few times. The chain combines TRBV3-1 (or the pseudogene TRBV3-2) with TRBJ1-2; D gene unclear. The CDR3 runs to 14 residues. CDR1 and CDR2 (germline): LGHDT, YNNKEL (reference sequence). Trimming removed 2 bases at V and 8 bases at J, with 15 bases between. For the CDR3, the DNA is TGTGCCAGCAGCCAACCTCGAGGGATTGGCGGCTACACCTTC. It codes for CASSQPRGIGGYTF.